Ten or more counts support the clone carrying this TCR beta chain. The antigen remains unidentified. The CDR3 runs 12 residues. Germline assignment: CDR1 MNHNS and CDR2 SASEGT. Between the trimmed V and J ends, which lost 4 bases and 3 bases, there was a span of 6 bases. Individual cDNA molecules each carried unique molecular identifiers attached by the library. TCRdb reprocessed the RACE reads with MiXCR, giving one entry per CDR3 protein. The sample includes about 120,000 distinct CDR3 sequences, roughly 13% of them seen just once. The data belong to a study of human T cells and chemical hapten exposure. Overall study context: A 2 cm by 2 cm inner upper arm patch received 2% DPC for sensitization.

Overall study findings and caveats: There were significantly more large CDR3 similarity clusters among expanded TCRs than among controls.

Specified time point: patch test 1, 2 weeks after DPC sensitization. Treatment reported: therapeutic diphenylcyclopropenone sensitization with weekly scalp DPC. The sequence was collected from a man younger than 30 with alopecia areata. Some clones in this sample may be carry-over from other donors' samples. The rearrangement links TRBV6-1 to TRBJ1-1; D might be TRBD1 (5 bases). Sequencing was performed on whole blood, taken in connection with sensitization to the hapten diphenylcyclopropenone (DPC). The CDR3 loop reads CASSGQHTEAFF. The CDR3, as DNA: TGTGCCAGCAGTGGACAGCACACTGAAGCTTTCTTT.